This T cell receptor (beta chain) originates from a study of breast tumors, draining lymph nodes, adjacent tissues. MiXCR, applied by TCRdb to the multiplex PCR reads, yields one record per CDR3 protein. Here the sample spans around 66,000 distinct CDR3 sequences, around 43% being singletons. This clonotype was observed many times. The V segment lost 0 bases and the J segment 7 bases; nucleotides outside the gene matches: 10. CDR3 length: 17 residues. CDR1 is MNHEY and CDR2 is SVGAGI in the germline V gene. Sequencing was done on a sample of breast tumor tissue. V usage is TRBV6-5 and J usage is TRBJ2-1; 9 bases are shared with TRBD2. The TCR originated in a female donor with breast cancer. Some clones in this sample may be carry-over from other donors' samples. This chain's CDR3 is CASSYSSSSGVGNEQFF. CDR3 nucleotides: TGTGCCAGCAGTTACTCGAGTTCTAGCGGGGTGGGGAATGAGCAGTTCTTC.